These T cell receptor beta chains were read from a single sample in a study of control samples from healthy donors and cancer patients. The method was immunoSEQ multiplex PCR; TCRdb's version includes in-frame clones alone and lacks a portion of them. Altogether 100,000 to 150,000 clones are present, roughly 92% being singletons, with the ten largest covering approximately 7.8%. Sequenced input: blood. The receptors stem from a woman younger than 35 in good health. CDR3s leave out the opening cysteine and the closing phenylalanine or tryptophan. Some rows have no size entry. The others give once, few or many, or a class for an expanded clone.

clone_size v_call cdr3_aa
. TRBV7-2 ASSTGNAGNTIY
. TRBV5-1 ASSPIPVTGGPLDEQY
. TRBV14 ASSQGGSTDTQY
. TRBV7-2 ASSLGTGGSQPQH
many TRBV24-1 ATSVPRVNYGYT
once TRBV4-2 ASSLIGELGTGVYNEQF
once TRBV27 ASSLKALGYEQY
. TRBV27 ASRLSRALGDPEQY
. TRBV3-1/TRBV3-2 ASSQDLDRAQDTSTDTQY
. TRBV27 ASSLKSWDTQY
. TRBV5-1 ASSLDYGEKLF
once TRBV28 ASSSLGGSINEQF
once TRBV27 ASSKFTDTQY
. TRBV9 ASSKGSTEAF
once TRBV24-1 ATSDSRPYNEQF
. TRBV9 ASKGGGVNEKLF
. TRBV24-1 ATSDTDNNYGYT